Sequencing of this T cell receptor beta chain was carried out in a study of blood T cell repertoires in COVID-19. Turning to the study itself: COVID-19 samples from acute and convalescent phases originated in the United States, Italy and Spain. T cells, B-cell-depleted T cells, or PBMCs supplied cDNA or gDNA.

As processed by the authors: Amplification from reference gene primers served as the basis for estimated nucleated cell counts. Assay used: immunoSEQ multiplex PCR; TCRdb lists only in-frame clones, some missing. V and J calls and clone size are copied from that table; D and trimming were computed from the DNA. The profile shows about 190,000 clones, around 88% of them singletons. The V gene end was trimmed by 7 bases and the J gene end by 2 bases; junction bases not matched to a gene: 3. Germline-derived CDR1 and CDR2 are SGHTA and FQGTGA. The CDR3 has 14 amino acids. The chain is built from TRBV7-3 and TRBJ2-1, with TRBD2 identical over 9 bases. The sequence was obtained from a woman in her twenties or thirties with acute or convalescent COVID-19. The sample taken for sequencing was peripheral blood. The CDR3 loop is CASTVAGAYNEQFF. CDR3 DNA: TGTGCCAGCACCGTAGCGGGAGCCTACAATGAGCAGTTCTTC.